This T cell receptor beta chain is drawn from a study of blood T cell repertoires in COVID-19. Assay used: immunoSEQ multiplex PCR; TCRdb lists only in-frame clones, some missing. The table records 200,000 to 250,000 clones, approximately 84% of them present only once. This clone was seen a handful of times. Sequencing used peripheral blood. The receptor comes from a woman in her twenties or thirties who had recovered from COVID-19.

The CDR3 is CAWSIPGGTQYF. CDR3 DNA: TGTGCCTGGAGTATCCCCGGCGGGACCCAGTACTTC. The chain couples TRBV30 to TRBJ2-5; D not certain. This CDR3 spans 12 amino acids. V lost 2 bases to trimming and J lost 7 bases, with 11 bases between them. Germline values: CDR1 GTSNPN, CDR2 SVGIG (reference sequence).